This T cell receptor (beta chain) derives from a study of T cell changes during pregnancy in multiple sclerosis. The protocol was immunoSEQ multiplex PCR, while the TCRdb copy is restricted to in-frame clones and leaves out a portion. There are 40,000 to 50,000 clones in the sample; approximately 80% occur only once, and about 0.64% lies in the top ten. Germline V CDR1 and CDR2: SNHLY, FYNNEI. This CDR3 is built from 19 residues. Trimming stripped 3 bases from V and 0 bases from J, with 24 bases between. The chain combines TRBV2 with TRBJ2-7, with a weak D call TRBD2 (6 bases). This sequence was found in a female donor with multiple sclerosis, enrolled in a pregnancy study. The starting material was CD4+ T cells from peripheral blood mononuclear cells, obtained before pregnancy. CDR3: CASSDRLVPSPLSSYEQYF. The CDR3 nucleotides read TGTGCCAGCAGTGACCGACTAGTCCCCAGTCCCCTTAGCTCCTACGAGCAGTACTTC.